This TCR beta chain is from a study of blood T cell repertoires in COVID-19. Assay: immunoSEQ multiplex PCR; the TCRdb copy retains only in-frame clones and omits some. The data show 150,000 or so clones, 85% to 90% seen once. Material: peripheral blood. The TCR was taken from a woman in her 70s with acute or convalescent COVID-19.

Here the CDR3 DNA reads TGTGCCAGCAGCAAAAGGGTTAAGCAGCAGGACAGGGGCCAAGAGACCCAGTACTTC. This encodes CASSKRVKQQDRGQETQYF. The V gene is TRBV21-1, the J gene TRBJ2-5; the table's D call TRBD1 went unverified against the DNA. TRBV21-1 counts as a pseudogene. This CDR3 region has 19 residues.